This entry concerns a single T cell receptor (beta chain). The entry originates in a study of blood T cell repertoires in COVID-19. Study context: Sites across the United States, Italy and Spain contributed samples from acute and convalescent COVID-19.

Germline-derived CDR1 and CDR2 are SNHLY and FYNNEI. V trimming: 6 bases; J trimming: 6 bases; junction bases outside the gene matches: 7. This CDR3 has 13 amino acids. TCRdb's table, derived via immunoSEQ multiplex PCR, lists solely in-frame clones and lacks some. The repertoire has some 190,000 clones, 60% to 80% of them found once; the top ten carry approximately 15%. This study enrolled people aged 18 to 89 from around 26 US geographic areas. Up to 2 weeks before entering the study, exposed participants had met a COVID-19 case. The clonotype comes from a man in his 60s who had been exposed to COVID-19. This chain links TRBV2 with TRBJ1-1; the match to TRBD1 covers 7 bases. Sequencing was carried out using PBMCs or T cells enriched from blood (not recorded which). The CDR3 sequence is CASRTDREAEAFF. CDR3 DNA sequence: TGTGCCAGCAGGACAGACAGGGAGGCTGAAGCTTTCTTT.